This T cell receptor beta chain was obtained from a study of CD8+CD57+ T cells in acquired aplastic anemia. Study details: Sorting CD4+ and CD8+ cells gave DNA averaging about 3.1 ug.

Patients selected for sequencing had displayed CD8+CD57+ cell expansion by flow cytometry. Severe acquired aplastic anemia affected all patients. All patients were therapy-naive when blood was sampled. Profiling that covered TCR beta VDJ and CDR3 relied on genomic DNA as its template. TCRdb processed the reads anew with MiXCR; each CDR3 protein has one entry. The table shows hundreds of thousands of distinct CDR3 sequences, with approximately 33% occurring only once. The CDR3 runs 15 residues. Germline-derived CDR1 and CDR2 are MNHNS and SASEGT. V lost 5 bases and J 0 bases, leaving 10 bases between the germline ends.

The rearrangement links TRBV6-1 to TRBJ1-4; D unclear. The sequence was obtained from a human donor with aplastic anemia. The sequenced sample was sorted CD4+, CD8+, or CD8+CD57+ T cells (not recorded which) from PBMCs. CDR3 sequence reads: CASSPGLATNEKLFF. The CDR3 DNA sequence: TGTGCCAGCAGTCCTGGACTCGCAACTAATGAAAAACTGTTTTTT.